The 24 T cell receptor beta chains listed next were all sequenced from one sample in a study of PD-L1 blockade in urothelial cancer. TCRdb keeps only in-frame clones here, not all; method: immunoSEQ multiplex PCR. The repertoire holds 50,000 to 60,000 clones, with about 82% as singletons. Sequenced here: PBMCs, sampled around atezolizumab (anti-PD-L1) treatment. The receptors shown here come from a man between 50 and 59 years old with urothelial cancer.

The chain carries TRBV29-1 and TRBJ2-7; D uncertain. This CDR3 contains 13 residues. Between the trimmed V and J ends, which lost 4 bases and 0 bases, there was a span of 10 bases. Germline V gene sequence: CDR1 SQVTM, CDR2 ANQGSEA. CDR3 sequence reads: CSVVIRSSYEQYF. CDR3 nucleotide sequence: TGCAGCGTTGTGATACGCAGCTCCTACGAGCAGTACTTC.

The CDR3 reads CAIRRNYGYTF. The CDR3 region has the DNA TGTGCCATCAGACGGAACTATGGCTACACCTTC. The chain links TRBV10-3 to TRBJ1-2; D unresolved. Looked up from germline, CDR1 is ENHRY and CDR2 is SYGVKD. V lost 6 bases and J 2 bases, leaving 4 bases between the germline ends. CDR3 size: 11 residues.

This clone was seen once. The V gene is TRBV7-9, the J gene TRBJ2-7; TRBD2 matches 8 bases. This CDR3 contains 15 residues. Trimming cost V 4 bases and J 4 bases; bases outside gene matches: 9. Germline V lookup: CDR1 SEHNR, CDR2 FQNEAQ (reference sequence). Written as DNA, the CDR3 is TGTGCCAGCAGCTCGGGCCGGGGGGGGACGTACGAGCAGTACTTC. Translated: CASSSGRGGTYEQYF.

This clone was detected only a few times. The chain has TRBV6-5 and TRBJ2-3, with a possible D match to TRBD1 (5 bases). The CDR3 spans 15 residues. Germline loops: CDR1 MNHEY, CDR2 SVGAGI. Deletions cut 3 bases from V and 0 bases from J, with 10 bases between. The CDR3 sequence: CASSYGRTSTDTQYF. As DNA, the CDR3 is TGTGCCAGCAGTTATGGGCGGACAAGCACAGATACGCAGTATTTT.

J is TRBJ2-1 and V is TRBV7-3, with TRBD2 as a possible D gene (5 bases). Trimming removed 2 bases from V and 9 bases from J, with 14 bases in between. This CDR3 is built from 14 residues. Germline V CDR1 and CDR2: SGHTA, FQGTGA. The CDR3 loop is CASSLERTPTEQFF. CDR3 coding DNA: TGTGCCAGCAGCTTAGAGCGGACTCCGACTGAGCAGTTCTTC.

The chain joins TRBV20-1 to TRBJ2-1, with TRBD1 matching 9 bases. The J segment lost 7 bases and the V segment lost 8 bases, leaving 3 bases of the junction unmatched. This CDR3 contains 11 residues. Germline CDR1 is DFQATT and CDR2 is SNEGSKA (reference sequence). CDR3 amino acids: CSPGQGNEQFF. The CDR3 coding sequence is TGCAGTCCCGGACAGGGGAATGAGCAGTTCTTC.

The chain has TRBV19 and TRBJ1-5; 12 bases are a match to TRBD1. The CDR3 has 16 amino acids. Germline V gives CDR1 LNHDA, CDR2 SQIVND (reference sequence). The V segment lost 6 bases and the J segment 5 bases; nucleotides outside the gene matches: 8. The CDR3 sequence: CASSPIGTGGYQPQHF. In DNA form, the CDR3 reads TGTGCCAGTAGCCCCATAGGGACAGGGGGCTATCAGCCCCAGCATTTT.

V gene TRBV11-2 combines with J gene TRBJ2-1; 13 nucleotides match TRBD2. CDR1 SGHAT and CDR2 FQNNGV come from the germline V gene. With 0 bases clipped from V and 4 bases from J, the junction kept 0 bases outside the gene matches. The CDR3 totals 16 residues. CDR3 in DNA: TGTGCCAGCAGCTTAGAGGGACTAGCGGGGTACAATGAGCAGTTCTTC. This gives the protein CASSLEGLAGYNEQFF.

This chain links TRBV28 with TRBJ2-7; the D gene is possibly TRBD1 (6 bases). CDR1 MDHEN and CDR2 SYDVKM come from the germline V gene. Trimming took off 6 bases at V and 5 bases at J, with 14 bases between the two ends. CDR3 size: 13 residues. The CDR3 is CASRKQGYHEQYF. For the CDR3, the DNA is TGTGCCAGCAGGAAACAGGGTTACCACGAGCAGTACTTC.

The chain links TRBV5-1 to TRBJ2-1; 12 nucleotides match TRBD2. The CDR3 loop spans 16 amino acids. Germline CDR1 and CDR2: SGHRS and YFSETQ. Trimming took 1 base from V and 7 from J; bases not matched to a gene: 6. This chain's CDR3 is CASSLLPSGRVNEQFF. CDR3 DNA sequence: TGCGCCAGCAGCTTGCTTCCTAGCGGGAGGGTGAATGAGCAGTTCTTC.

The chain carries TRBV4-1 and TRBJ2-7; TRBD2 agrees at 7 bases. There are 15 residues in the CDR3. V lost 3 bases to trimming and J lost 6 bases; unmatched junction nucleotides: 11. Germline V gene lookup returns CDR1 MGHRA and CDR2 YSYEKL. In DNA form, the CDR3 reads TGCGCCAGCAGCCAGGGGCCAGCGGGATTGTCCGAGCAGTACTTC. This gives the protein CASSQGPAGLSEQYF.

This clone was recorded a few times. The gene calls are TRBV28 and TRBJ1-2; 9 bases match TRBD1. The trim removed 4 bases at V and 7 bases at J, leaving 7 bases unmatched. Germline lookup yields CDR1 MDHEN and CDR2 SYDVKM. The CDR3 runs 14 residues. CDR3 sequence reads: CASSWFRQGGGYTF. DNA of the CDR3: TGTGCCAGCAGTTGGTTTAGACAGGGGGGTGGCTACACCTTC.

The chain has TRBV6-5 and TRBJ1-2; the D gene is possibly TRBD1 (6 bases). With 2 bases removed from V and 3 bases from J, the gap between germline ends came to 13 bases. This CDR3 contains 15 residues. Germline CDR1 is MNHEY and CDR2 is SVGAGI. Here the CDR3 DNA reads TGTGCCAGCAGTTACCCCCGGGGGGCACACTATGGCTACACCTTC. It is translated as CASSYPRGAHYGYTF.

The chain has TRBV11-3 and TRBJ2-7, with D possibly being TRBD2 (6 bases). The CDR3 has 12 residues. V gave up 11 bases and J gave up 7 bases, with 18 bases separating them. Per germline, CDR1 SGHNT and CDR2 YENEEA. DNA for the CDR3: TGTGCCGGCCGCAGGGCGGAGGGGGAGCAGTACTTC. Its translation: CAGRRAEGEQYF.

The chain joins TRBV28 to TRBJ1-2, with a weak D call TRBD1 (6 bases). Germline CDR1 reads MDHEN; CDR2 reads SYDVKM. Trimming took 7 bases from V and 3 from J, leaving 6 bases between them. The CDR3 is 11 residues long. CDR3 region: CASKGDYGYTF. The CDR3 DNA sequence: TGTGCCAGCAAGGGGGACTATGGCTACACCTTC.

The V call is TRBV2, the J call TRBJ1-3; TRBD1 agrees at 7 bases. V was clipped by 7 bases and J by 0 bases; unmatched bases: 6. The V gene's germline CDR1 is SNHLY and CDR2 FYNNEI. The CDR3 extends over 15 amino acids. The CDR3 sequence: CASMPDRNSGNTIYF. CDR3 nucleotide sequence: TGTGCCAGCATGCCGGACAGGAACTCTGGAAACACCATATATTTT.

Here the CDR3 reads CASAGPGGSGELFF. The CDR3 DNA sequence: TGCGCCAGCGCTGGTCCAGGAGGCTCCGGGGAGCTGTTTTTT. The rearrangement uses TRBV5-1 and TRBJ2-2; possibly TRBD2 for D (5 bases). This CDR3 is built from 14 residues. Germline CDR1 SGHRS, CDR2 YFSETQ. Trimming took off 7 bases at V and 6 bases at J, with 16 bases between the two ends.

V and J are TRBV20-1 and TRBJ1-1; the D is unclear. Germline V gene sequence: CDR1 DFQATT, CDR2 SNEGSKA (reference sequence). This CDR3 is built from 10 residues. V shed 3 bases and J shed 9 bases, with 8 bases lying between them. This chain's CDR3 is CSASSHKAFF. The DNA of the CDR3 is TGCAGTGCTAGTAGTCATAAAGCTTTCTTT.

This sequence joins TRBV30 and TRBJ1-1; D ambiguous. Between the trimmed V and J ends, which lost 7 bases and 2 bases, there was a span of 14 bases. Germline values: CDR1 GTSNPN, CDR2 SVGIG (reference sequence). There are 13 residues in the CDR3. The CDR3 nucleotides read TGTGCCTTACACCGGGATTCTAACACTGAAGCTTTCTTT. It is translated as CALHRDSNTEAFF.

This chain connects TRBV30 to TRBJ2-3; 12 bases align to TRBD2. With V trimmed by 3 bases and J by 7 bases, 8 bases remained unmatched. This CDR3 contains 15 residues. Germline V gene data show CDR1 as GTSNPN and CDR2 as SVGIG (reference sequence). The CDR3 coding sequence is TGTGCCTGGAGGCAGAGACTAGCGGGGGTCCATACGCAGTATTTT. It translates to CAWRQRLAGVHTQYF.

The CDR3 spells CASSLITQGAYSNQPQHF. The CDR3 DNA reads as TGTGCCAGCAGTTTAATTACTCAGGGGGCATATAGCAATCAGCCCCAGCATTTT. The chain links TRBV28 to TRBJ1-5, with TRBD1 matching 8 bases. Germline V gene data show CDR1 as MDHEN and CDR2 as SYDVKM. The V and J ends lost 2 bases and 0 bases, in that order; junction bases with no gene match: 9. CDR3 length equals 18 residues.

CDR3 bases: TGCGCCAGCAGCCTCACTAGCGAGCAGTTCTTC. It translates to CASSLTSEQFF. The chain links TRBV5-1 to TRBJ2-1; D perhaps matches TRBD2 (6 bases). The CDR3 totals 11 residues. Germline CDR1 reads SGHRS; CDR2 reads YFSETQ. V was pared by 4 bases and J by 10 bases, with 9 bases between.

The table lists this clone with a count of one. The chain carries TRBV7-9 and TRBJ2-7; 15 positions match TRBD2. Germline V gives CDR1 SEHNR, CDR2 FQNEAQ (reference sequence). Trimming took 0 bases from V and 10 from J; bases not matched to a gene: 4. This CDR3 contains 15 residues. Here the CDR3 DNA reads TGTGCCAGCAGCTTAGCAGGACTAGCGGGAGGGGATCAGTACTTC. Protein product: CASSLAGLAGGDQYF.

V and J are TRBV5-1 and TRBJ2-2; D unresolved. Trimming took 1 base from V and 4 from J, leaving 8 bases between them. This CDR3 comprises 14 residues. Germline CDR1 SGHRS, CDR2 YFSETQ. CDR3 nucleotide sequence: TGCGCCAGCAGCTTGAGCGCTGTCACCGGGGAGCTGTTTTTT. This sequence encodes CASSLSAVTGELFF.